This entry describes one TCR beta chain. The antigen is not known. The protocol was immunoSEQ multiplex PCR, while the TCRdb copy is restricted to in-frame clones and leaves out a portion. Among roughly 110,000 clones, around 93% were seen once, and the ten largest hold more than 8%. This entry belongs to a study of T cell responses to AZD1222 COVID-19 vaccine. Study outcomes and limitations: Spike-specific TCR depth and breadth grew after two AZD1222 doses. Only 5 or 6 AZD1222 recipients were seropositive at baseline. Donors were largely white British and mainly female; clonal diversity was possibly underestimated. Nearly half of spike-specific TCRs reportedly target variant regions that are unmutated in the B.1.351 and B.1.1.7 variants.

The CDR3 consists of 15 residues. The V end was cut by 0 bases, the J end by 3 bases, with 12 bases between. The germline CDR1 and CDR2 sequences are LGHNA and YNFKEQ. The specimen was peripheral blood, collected 28 days after the second AZD1222 dose. The TCR comes from an adult who received the AZD1222 COVID-19 vaccine. The chain links TRBV4-2 to TRBJ2-7, with D possibly being TRBD1 (6 bases). CDR3 sequence reads: CASSQEGQTNYEQYF. CDR3 DNA: TGTGCCAGCAGCCAAGAAGGACAGACCAACTACGAGCAGTACTTC.